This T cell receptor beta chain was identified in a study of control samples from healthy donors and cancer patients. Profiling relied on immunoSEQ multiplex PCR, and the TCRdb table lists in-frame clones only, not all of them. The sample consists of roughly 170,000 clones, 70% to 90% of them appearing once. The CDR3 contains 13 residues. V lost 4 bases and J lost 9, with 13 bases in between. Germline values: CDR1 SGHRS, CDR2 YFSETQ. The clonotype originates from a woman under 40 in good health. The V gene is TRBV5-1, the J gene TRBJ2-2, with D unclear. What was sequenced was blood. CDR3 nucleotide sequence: TGCGCCAGCAGCCCTGAGGTGGGTCGGGAGCTGTTTTTT. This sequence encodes CASSPEVGRELFF.